What follows is one T cell receptor (beta chain) and its context. What it binds is unknown. The data stem from a study of T cell responses to AZD1222 COVID-19 vaccine. Turning to the study itself: Doses given second, at about 4 or about 12 weeks, were pooled. Regarding the study as a whole: White British ancestry dominated among donors, who included more females, and clonal diversity was possibly underestimated. Increases in Spike-specific TCR breadth and depth were seen after two AZD1222 doses. At study baseline, merely five or six AZD1222 recipients were seropositive.

The germline V gene has CDR1 LGHNT and CDR2 FRNRAP. The length of the CDR3 is 16 residues. V lost 5 bases to trimming and J lost 9 bases, with 25 bases between them. Here immunoSEQ multiplex PCR was the method, and the copy in TCRdb shows in-frame clones only, minus some. This table has about 150,000 clones, around 90% appearing once. The input for sequencing was peripheral blood, taken on day 0 of AZD1222 vaccination. The chain has TRBV12-5 and TRBJ1-2, with TRBD1 as a possible D gene (5 bases). This receptor was taken from an adult in good health. The CDR3 nucleotides read TGTGCTAGTGGTCCCCCCCGAGCTTGGCAGGGTAACAGCTACACCTTC. Encoded protein: CASGPPRAWQGNSYTF.